This is a list of T cell receptor beta chains from one sample in a study of identical twins. TCRdb analysed the 5' RACE reads with MiXCR anew, one entry per CDR3 protein. Altogether 420,000 or so distinct CDR3 sequences are present, roughly 18% being singletons, with the ten largest covering 9.5% to 15%. The sequenced sample was naive T cells sorted from blood. Every receptor here comes from a man over 45 in good health. The CDR3 runs from the conserved cysteine through the conserved F or W. The D gene is left open where the match is weak. Some rows mark clone size as missing; the rest say once, few, many or name a class of expanded clone.

TRBJ2-7 | TRBD2 | . | TRBV5-1 | TGCGCCAGCAGCCGGGGGGACTCCTACGAGCAGTACTTC | CASSRGDSYEQYF
TRBJ2-2 | TRBD1 | . | TRBV24-1 | TGTGCCACCAGTGAACTGGGACAGGGGTCGACCGGGGAGCTGTTTTTT | CATSELGQGSTGELFF
TRBJ1-2 | . | many | TRBV7-6 | TGTGCCAGCAGCTTAGCCGACGGCTATGGCTACACCTTC | CASSLADGYGYTF
TRBJ2-2 | TRBD1 | many | TRBV3-1 | TGTGCCAGCAGCCAAGAAGGGGTCAGAAGGACAGGGCTTAGGACCGGGGAGCTGTTTTTT | CASSQEGVRRTGLRTGELFF
TRBJ1-1 | TRBD1 | . | TRBV28 | TGTGCCAGCAGTCTGGGACAGCCACCCTTTGTGAACACTGAAGCTTTCTTT | CASSLGQPPFVNTEAFF
TRBJ2-1 | . | many | TRBV12-3/TRBV12-4 | TGTGCCAGCAGTAGCAGCCGATCAATATACAATGAGCAGTTCTTC | CASSSSRSIYNEQFF
TRBJ1-1 | . | . | TRBV28 | TGTGCCAGCAGTTTTGGTGGCACCGTCGGGGAAGCTTTCTTT | CASSFGGTVGEAFF
TRBJ2-1 | . | few | TRBV20-1 | TGCAGTGCTAGGGACAGTACCCACGCAAATGAGCAGTTCTTC | CSARDSTHANEQFF
TRBJ2-5 | . | many | TRBV7-2 | TGTGCCAGCAGCTTAGCGTTGCCCGGGAGAGGTCCGGAGACCCAGTACTTC | CASSLALPGRGPETQYF
TRBJ2-7 | . | few | TRBV21-1 | TGTGCCAGCAGCAAAGCGACAGTCCCGGGACTAGCGGGGGGCCTAACCTACGAGCAGTACTTC | CASSKATVPGLAGGLTYEQYF
TRBJ2-3 | TRBD1 | few | TRBV5-5 | TGTGCCAGCAGCTTCCGGGACAGGGGCACAGATACGCAGTATTTT | CASSFRDRGTDTQYF
TRBJ2-1 | TRBD2 | . | TRBV12-3/TRBV12-4 | TGTGCCAGCAGTTACGGCCGGACTAGCGCACTATACAATGAGCAGTTCTTC | CASSYGRTSALYNEQFF
TRBJ1-1 | . | many | TRBV29-1 | TGCAGCGCCCTACAGGGCCCTGAAGCTTTCTTT | CSALQGPEAFF
TRBJ1-5 | . | . | TRBV5-1 | TGCGCCAGCAGCTTGGATGGGGTGAGCAATCAGCCCCAGCATTTT | CASSLDGVSNQPQHF
TRBJ2-5 | . | . | TRBV20-1 | TGCAGTGCTGATCCTCCGGGGGAGACCCAGTACTTC | CSADPPGETQYF
TRBJ2-5 | . | . | TRBV9 | TGTGCCAGCAGCTTCGCGGGGGCAGTACAAGAGACCCAGTACTTC | CASSFAGAVQETQYF
TRBJ2-1 | TRBD1 | . | TRBV20-1 | TGCAGTGCTCCCGACAGGGAGTCCTACAATGAGCAGTTCTTC | CSAPDRESYNEQFF
TRBJ1-2 | . | . | TRBV12-3/TRBV12-4 | TGTGCCAGCAGTCAGGGAGACAGGTTTGAAGACGAGAAGGACTTC | CASSQGDRFEDEKDF
TRBJ1-2 | . | few | TRBV4-2 | TGTGCCAGCAGCCAAGATCCAGTTGGGGGCGACTATGGCTACACCTTC | CASSQDPVGGDYGYTF
TRBJ2-3 | TRBD2 | once | TRBV5-1 | TGCGCCAGCAGCTGGGACTATACAGATACGCAGTATTTT | CASSWDYTDTQYF
TRBJ2-2 | TRBD1 | many | TRBV11-2 | TGTGCCAGCAGGGTACCCTACAGGGGTACCGCCGGGGAGCTGTTTTTT | CASRVPYRGTAGELFF
TRBJ2-7 | TRBD1 | few | TRBV10-3 | TGTGCCATCAATGGACAGGGGTCGAAGGGGCAGTACTTC | CAINGQGSKGQYF
TRBJ2-7 | . | . | TRBV11-2 | TGTGCCAGCAGCTTAGATTTAGTGGGGAAGTACGAGCAGTACTTC | CASSLDLVGKYEQYF
TRBJ1-2 | . | . | TRBV3-1 | TGTGCCAGCAGCCAAGATTGGCGGGAGGGGCCTAACTATGGCTACACCTTC | CASSQDWREGPNYGYTF
TRBJ2-1 | . | . | TRBV27 | TGTGCCAGCAGTTTAGACTTTCTGTTCCGGGAGCAGTTCTTC | CASSLDFLFREQFF
TRBJ2-5 | . | many | TRBV5-1 | TGCGCCAGCAGCTTCGGGTCTATCGGGGAGACCCAGTACTTC | CASSFGSIGETQYF